This TCR beta chain was captured by sequencing in a study of CD8+ T cells in alopecia areata. Across the study: For treated patients, severity scores reflected the percentage of scalp area affected.

Extracted from the samples, RNA was reverse transcribed into cDNA to serve as the sequencing template. Data came from immunoSEQ multiplex PCR; TCRdb stores just in-frame clones and leaves some out. The data contain under 150,000 clones, about 59% of them singletons. Study-wide findings and caveats: Tofacitinib significantly lowered scalp clonality and expanded CD8+ clones among the top 100. Scalp data also include sequences from resident alphabeta T cells of normal skin.

Germline lookup yields CDR1 MGHRA and CDR2 YSYEKL. The CDR3 consists of 16 residues. Trimming removed 3 bases from V and 4 bases from J, with 16 bases in between. In the case of this clone: What it recognizes is unknown.

Treatment specified: oral pan-JAK inhibitor, 5-10 mg twice daily. Lesional scalp punch biopsies and peripheral blood came from alopecia areata patients. J is TRBJ1-5 and V is TRBV4-1, with D perhaps matching TRBD1 (5 bases). This clonotype was obtained from a human donor with alopecia areata. Sequenced here: CD4+ T cells sorted from blood, sampled at week 4, from a patient treated with tofacitinib. The CDR3 DNA reads TGCGCCAGCAGCCAGAACGCACAGGTTAGGAATCAGCCCCAGCATTTT. Amino acid sequence: CASSQNAQVRNQPQHF.